The clone carrying this T cell receptor beta chain occurred many times. Antigen: not known. This sample stems from a study of blood T cells in healthy people across ages. Study results and caveats: Per-million-T-cell TCR beta diversity fell roughly linearly with age.

Next came a second PCR, run for about 6 to 12 cycles, which used a sample-barcoded 5' primer along with a J-beta primer mix. From the 5' RACE reads, TCRdb called clonotypes with MiXCR, one entry per CDR3 protein. The sample holds about 1.4 million distinct CDR3 sequences, approximately 59% seen once. The germline gives CDR1 SGHRS, CDR2 YFSETQ. Trimming cost V 1 base and J 2 bases, with 7 bases left between them. The CDR3 sequence is 15 residues long. Peripheral blood, about 9.8 milliliters per donor, was collected. The chain joins TRBV5-1 to TRBJ2-6; weak D call: TRBD2 (5 bases). The TCR originated in a man between 18 and 35 years old in good health. The sequenced material came from blood. DNA for the CDR3: TGCGCCAGCAGCTTGTGGACTCCTGGGGCCAACGTCCTGACTTTC. It encodes CASSLWTPGANVLTF.